A single sample is the source of the 31 T cell receptor beta chains below, sequenced in a study of OX40 agonist ivuxolimab in advanced cancers. This table comes from immunoSEQ multiplex PCR, and its TCRdb copy is limited to in-frame clones, with some not included. The table lists more than 60,000 clones, approximately 90% of them singletons. The sequenced sample was CD4+ or CD8+ T cells sorted from blood, obtained in a trial of the OX40 agonist ivuxolimab. The receptors originated from an adult with an advanced solid tumor such as melanoma, head and neck, liver or kidney cancer.

This clone was counted between two and nine times. V is TRBV4-3 and J is TRBJ1-2, with 8 bases aligning to TRBD1. V lost 4 bases and J lost 8; bases outside the gene matches: 6. In germline, CDR1 is LGHNA, CDR2 YSLEER. The CDR3 sequence is 13 residues long. CDR3 residues: CASSLTDRGGYTF. In DNA form, the CDR3 reads TGCGCCAGCAGCCTCACCGACAGGGGCGGCTACACCTTC.

The genes are TRBV5-1 and TRBJ2-1; 12 positions match TRBD2. Germline V gene data show CDR1 as SGHRS and CDR2 as YFSETQ. The junction had 5 bases not matched to a gene; V was cut back by 8 bases and J by 5 bases. The CDR3 is made up of 14 amino acids. CDR3 sequence (DNA): TGCGCCAGTAACCGACTAGCGGGGGACAATGAGCAGTTCTTC. Protein sequence: CASNRLAGDNEQFF.

The chain carries TRBV18 and TRBJ2-1; 10 nucleotides line up with TRBD2. V gave up 3 bases and J gave up 4 bases; unmatched junction bases: 6. The germline V gene has CDR1 KGHSH and CDR2 LQKENI. CDR3 length: 16 amino acids. Written as DNA, the CDR3 is TGTGCCAGCTCACCGCCTAGCGGGGGAAGTTACAATGAGCAGTTCTTC. Its translation: CASSPPSGGSYNEQFF.

This sequence joins TRBV5-1 and TRBJ2-5; D remains ambiguous. Trimming removed 2 bases at V and 4 bases at J, with 12 bases between. Looked up from germline, CDR1 is SGHRS and CDR2 is YFSETQ. There are 14 residues in the CDR3. CDR3 DNA: TGCGCCAGCAGCTTCCACGGCTCCCTAGAGACCCAGTACTTC. It is translated as CASSFHGSLETQYF.

This clone was seen once. The chain employs TRBV10-3 and TRBJ2-3; 7 nucleotides align to TRBD1. The germline gives CDR1 ENHRY, CDR2 SYGVKD. The length of the CDR3 is 15 residues. Losses at the gene ends were 3 bases for V and 1 base for J; bases not matched to a gene: 4. CDR3 nucleotides: TGTGCCATCAGTGATCAGACAGGGCGCACAGATACGCAGTATTTT. It translates to CAISDQTGRTDTQYF.

The genes are TRBV7-2 and TRBJ2-7, with D uncertain. V lost 2 bases, J lost 1 base, and 21 bases lay in between. The CDR3 runs 18 residues. Germline CDR1 reads SGHTA; CDR2 reads FQGNSA. The CDR3 protein is CASSLSEKGLVTSYEQYF. The CDR3 DNA reads TGTGCCAGCAGCTTATCTGAGAAGGGTCTTGTAACTTCCTACGAGCAGTACTTC.

The chain links TRBV19 to TRBJ1-2; 7 bases map to TRBD1. Germline values: CDR1 LNHDA, CDR2 SQIVND (reference sequence). V was pared by 6 bases and J by 3 bases, with 7 bases of the junction left unmatched. The CDR3 has 14 amino acids. Here the CDR3 DNA reads TGTGCCAGTAGACGGACAGGCGGGGACTATGGCTACACCTTC. This translates into CASRRTGGDYGYTF.

The chain joins TRBV7-3 to TRBJ1-1; TRBD1 matches 9 bases. The CDR3 is 13 residues long. With V trimmed by 7 bases and J by 6 bases, 6 bases remained unmatched. Per germline, CDR1 SGHTA and CDR2 FQGTGA. The CDR3 region is CASMRDRGSEAFF. In nucleotides, the CDR3 is TGTGCCAGCATGCGAGACAGGGGGTCTGAAGCTTTCTTT.

The chain has TRBV10-1 and TRBJ1-1; D is uncertain. The CDR3 is 13 residues long. Per germline, CDR1 WNHNN and CDR2 SYGVQD (reference sequence). V was cut by 0 bases and J by 10 bases, with 12 bases left in between. The chain's CDR3 is CASSESRFTAAFF. In nucleotides, the CDR3 is TGCGCCAGCAGTGAGTCGAGGTTTACAGCAGCTTTCTTT.

The chain has TRBV7-8 and TRBJ2-1; 9 bases are shared with TRBD2. J was trimmed by 6 bases and V by 1 base; bases with no gene match: 4. CDR1 is SGHVS and CDR2 is FQNEAQ in the germline V gene. The CDR3 spans 15 residues. CDR3 nucleotides: TGTGCCAGCAGCTTAGAACTAGCGGGCCCCAATGAGCAGTTCTTC. This translates into CASSLELAGPNEQFF.

This chain's CDR3 is CASSLDGRNTDTQYF. CDR3 sequence (DNA): TGTGCCAGCAGCTTAGACGGCAGGAACACAGATACGCAGTATTTT. The chain employs TRBV7-9 and TRBJ2-3; D call uncertain. The CDR3 spans 15 residues. Germline V CDR1 and CDR2: SEHNR, FQNEAQ (reference sequence). V was shortened by 1 base and J by 2 bases, with 10 bases between the two germline ends.

The J gene is TRBJ2-1, the V gene TRBV27; TRBD1 is a possible D gene (6 bases). Germline assignment: CDR1 MNHEY and CDR2 SMNVEV (reference sequence). The CDR3 length is 15 residues. Trimming cost V 6 bases and J 4 bases, with 16 bases left between them. In nucleotides, the CDR3 is TGTGCCAGCAGGGATGAAGGACAGTTTTACAATGAGCAGTTCTTC. Protein product: CASRDEGQFYNEQFF.

The rearrangement uses TRBV6-1 and TRBJ2-7; a possible D gene is TRBD2 (5 bases). Per the germline V gene, CDR1 is MNHNS and CDR2 is SASEGT. This CDR3 is 13 amino acids long. Trimming shortened V by 6 bases and J by 1 base, and 10 bases separated the two germline ends. CDR3 region: CASRDFPSYEQYF. DNA of the CDR3: TGTGCCAGCAGGGACTTTCCTTCCTACGAGCAGTACTTC.

This clone was seen just once. The gene calls are TRBV7-2 and TRBJ2-3, with 7 nucleotides matching TRBD1. There are 16 residues in the CDR3. V was pared by 7 bases and J by 0 bases, with 10 bases of the junction left unmatched. Germline lookup yields CDR1 SGHTA and CDR2 FQGNSA. The CDR3 DNA follows: TGTGCCAGCACACCCAGACAGGGTGGAAGCACAGATACGCAGTATTTT. As protein: CASTPRQGGSTDTQYF. The full variable domain, its missing parts supplied by reference TRBV7-2 and TRBJ2-3, is GAGVSQSPSNKVTEKGKDVELRCDPISGHTALYWYRQSLGQGLEFLIYFQGNSAPDKSGLPSDRFSAERTGGSVSTLTIQRTQQEDSAVYLCASTPRQGGSTDTQYFGPGTRLTVL.

This chain connects TRBV7-2 to TRBJ2-7; 7 nucleotides agree with TRBD2. The CDR3 consists of 14 residues. Germline CDR1 is SGHTA and CDR2 is FQGNSA. V shed 1 base and J 9 bases; nucleotides not matched to a gene: 9. The CDR3 DNA is TGTGCCAGCAGCTTAGATGCTAGGGAGGGTAGGCAGTACTTC. Protein sequence: CASSLDAREGRQYF.

The rearrangement links TRBV19 to TRBJ1-5; D unresolved. Trimming removed 7 bases at V and 7 bases at J, with 17 bases between. The CDR3 has 14 residues. Germline lookup yields CDR1 LNHDA and CDR2 SQIVND (reference sequence). The CDR3 DNA reads TGTGCCAGTACCGTAGACGGCCTCAAGCAGCCCCAGCATTTT. Protein: CASTVDGLKQPQHF.

This clone has more than one count but fewer than ten. This sequence joins TRBV7-2 and TRBJ2-5; TRBD2 matches 13 bases. Germline V CDR1 and CDR2: SGHTA, FQGNSA. The CDR3 sequence is 16 residues long. V dropped 5 bases and J dropped 4; count of bases not matched to a gene: 7. DNA for the CDR3: TGTGCCAGCAGCCTAGGGACTAGCGGGATTGCAGAGACCCAGTACTTC. Encoded protein: CASSLGTSGIAETQYF.

The J gene is TRBJ2-3, the V gene TRBV4-3; 10 bases align to TRBD1. The CDR3 loop spans 14 amino acids. CDR1 and CDR2 from the germline V gene are LGHNA and YSLEER. V lost 4 bases to trimming and J lost 6 bases; unmatched junction nucleotides: 4. The DNA of the CDR3 is TGCGCCAGCAGCCGCGGGACAGGGGCCGATACGCAGTATTTT. This translates into CASSRGTGADTQYF.

The genes are TRBV6-6 and TRBJ2-7; D unclear. The CDR3 is 12 amino acids. Trimming cost V 5 bases and J 3 bases, with 8 bases left between them. Germline values: CDR1 MNHNY, CDR2 SVGAGI (reference sequence). The CDR3 bases are TGTGCCAGCAGTCCCCTGGGCTACGAGCAGTACTTC. Residues: CASSPLGYEQYF.

This sequence joins TRBV6-1 and TRBJ2-7, with a possible D match to TRBD1 (6 bases). The CDR3 is 13 residues long. Trimming stripped 7 bases from V and 2 bases from J, with 12 bases between. Looked up from germline, CDR1 is MNHNS and CDR2 is SASEGT. The CDR3 DNA reads as TGTGCCAGCATCGTGACAGGCCCCTACGAGCAGTACTTC. Its translation: CASIVTGPYEQYF.

Only one count was recorded for this clone. The chain couples TRBV15 to TRBJ2-1; 10 bases align to TRBD2. The CDR3 sequence is 17 residues long. V gave up 0 bases and J gave up 6 bases; unmatched junction bases: 8. Looked up from germline, CDR1 is LNHNV and CDR2 is YYDKDF (reference sequence). The CDR3 spells CATSRDSRTSGRNEQFF. CDR3 in DNA: TGTGCCACCAGCAGAGATTCCCGGACTAGCGGTCGCAATGAGCAGTTCTTC. Supplemented by reference TRBV15 and TRBJ2-1, the full variable domain reads DAMVIQNPRYQVTQFGKPVTLSCSQTLNHNVMYWYQQKSSQAPKLLFHYYDKDFNNEADTPDNFQSRRPNTSFCFLDIRSPGLGDTAMYLCATSRDSRTSGRNEQFFGPGTRLTVL.

The rearrangement uses TRBV4-3 and TRBJ2-7; D uncertain. The V end was cut by 0 bases, the J end by 3 bases, with 12 bases between. This CDR3 contains 15 residues. CDR1 is LGHNA, CDR2 YSLEER, per germline. CDR3 in DNA: TGCGCCAGCAGCCAAGATAGTATACACTACTACGAGCAGTACTTC. This gives the protein CASSQDSIHYYEQYF.

The chain employs TRBV2 and TRBJ2-5, with 13 bases that match TRBD2. CDR1 and CDR2 (germline): SNHLY, FYNNEI. This CDR3 is built from 15 residues. With 7 bases clipped from V and 6 bases from J, the junction kept 8 bases outside the gene matches. The CDR3 DNA sequence: TGTGCCAGCATGACCGGGACTAGCGGGATTAAGACCCAGTACTTC. Translating it yields CASMTGTSGIKTQYF.

CDR3 region: CASSEVGSGGYTF. CDR3 coding DNA: TGTGCCAGCAGTGAAGTTGGGTCAGGTGGCTACACCTTC. The V and J genes are TRBV6-1 and TRBJ1-2; D is unresolved. This CDR3 has 13 residues. Germline-derived CDR1 and CDR2 are MNHNS and SASEGT. Trimming removed 1 base from V and 7 bases from J, with 10 bases in between.

The chain carries TRBV6-5 and TRBJ1-1, with a possible D match to TRBD1 (5 bases). CDR1 is MNHEY, CDR2 SVGAGI, per germline. The CDR3 spans 14 residues. With 1 base removed from V and 5 bases from J, the gap between germline ends came to 11 bases. CDR3 sequence: CASSYYGGGTEAFF. DNA of the CDR3: TGTGCCAGCAGTTACTATGGGGGTGGGACTGAAGCTTTCTTT.

The chain recombines TRBV19 with TRBJ2-3; the match to TRBD1 covers 9 bases. Looked up from germline, CDR1 is LNHDA and CDR2 is SQIVND (reference sequence). Trimming at V came to 6 bases and at J to 4 bases, leaving 5 bases not matched to a gene. The CDR3 extends over 14 amino acids. CDR3 DNA sequence: TGTGCCAGTAGGAACAGGGGGCCTTCAGATACGCAGTATTTT. It translates to CASRNRGPSDTQYF.

This chain uses TRBV12-5 with TRBJ2-1, with D maybe TRBD2 (7 bases). The ends were cut back, 3 bases at V and 4 bases at J, with 22 bases in the middle. There are 18 residues in the CDR3. The germline V gene has CDR1 LGHNT and CDR2 FRNRAP. Here the CDR3 reads CASGLVRGASPNYNEQFF. In DNA form, the CDR3 reads TGTGCTAGTGGTTTAGTTCGGGGGGCTAGCCCTAATTACAATGAGCAGTTCTTC.

This clone was seen just once. The V gene is TRBV11-3, the J gene TRBJ1-2, with D maybe TRBD1 (6 bases). CDR1 and CDR2 from the germline V gene are SGHNT and YENEEA. The CDR3 runs to 13 residues. Trimming shortened V by 2 bases and J by 7 bases, and 11 bases separated the two germline ends. CDR3 loop: CASSLYKGGGYTF. The CDR3 DNA reads TGTGCCAGCAGCTTATATAAGGGGGGTGGCTACACCTTC.

The V gene is TRBV30, the J gene TRBJ2-5, with D perhaps matching TRBD1 or TRBD2 (6 bases each). The CDR3 contains 13 residues. Trimming took off 4 bases at V and 2 bases at J, with 11 bases between the two ends. Germline loops: CDR1 GTSNPN, CDR2 SVGIG (reference sequence). This chain's CDR3 is CAWNRGAQETQYF. CDR3 in DNA: TGTGCCTGGAATAGGGGGGCTCAAGAGACCCAGTACTTC.

The rearrangement joins TRBV5-5 to TRBJ2-3; unclear D gene. Germline V CDR1 and CDR2: SGHKS, YYEKEE (reference sequence). Trimming cost V 0 bases and J 1 base, with 9 bases left between them. The CDR3 has 15 residues. The CDR3 nucleotides read TGTGCCAGCAGCTTGGAATTCTCTCGCACAGATACGCAGTATTTT. Its translation: CASSLEFSRTDTQYF.

V is TRBV5-1 and J is TRBJ2-1; possibly TRBD1 for D (6 bases). V lost 5 bases and J lost 4, with 13 bases in between. CDR1 is SGHRS and CDR2 is YFSETQ in the germline V gene. This CDR3 has 14 amino acids. CDR3 sequence: CASSRDQGYNEQFF. The CDR3 nucleotides are TGCGCCAGCAGTAGGGACCAGGGGTACAATGAGCAGTTCTTC.